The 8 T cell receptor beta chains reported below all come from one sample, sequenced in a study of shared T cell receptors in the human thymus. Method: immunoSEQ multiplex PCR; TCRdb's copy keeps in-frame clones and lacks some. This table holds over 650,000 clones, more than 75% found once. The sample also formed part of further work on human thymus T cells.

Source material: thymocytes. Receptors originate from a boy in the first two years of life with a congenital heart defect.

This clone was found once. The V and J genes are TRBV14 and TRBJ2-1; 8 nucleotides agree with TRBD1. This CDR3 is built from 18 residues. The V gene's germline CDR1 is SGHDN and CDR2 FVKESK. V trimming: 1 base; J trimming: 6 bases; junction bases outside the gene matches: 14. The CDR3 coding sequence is TGTGCCAGCAGCCAAGCGTACGTTAGGTCAGGGGGCTGCAATGAGCAGTTCTTC. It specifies CASSQAYVRSGGCNEQFF. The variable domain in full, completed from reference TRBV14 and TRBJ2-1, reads EAGVTQFPSHSVIEKGQTVTLRCDPISGHDNLYWYRRVMGKEIKFLLHFVKESKQDESGMPNNRFLAERTGGTYSTLKVQPAELEDSGVYFCASSQAYVRSGGCNEQFFGPGTRLTVL.

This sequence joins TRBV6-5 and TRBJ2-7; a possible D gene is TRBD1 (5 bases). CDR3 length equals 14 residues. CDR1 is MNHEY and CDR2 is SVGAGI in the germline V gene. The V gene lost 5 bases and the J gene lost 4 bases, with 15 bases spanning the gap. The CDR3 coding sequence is TGTGCCAGCAGTACCACAGGTCAGGCTTACGAGCAGTACTTC. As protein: CASSTTGQAYEQYF.

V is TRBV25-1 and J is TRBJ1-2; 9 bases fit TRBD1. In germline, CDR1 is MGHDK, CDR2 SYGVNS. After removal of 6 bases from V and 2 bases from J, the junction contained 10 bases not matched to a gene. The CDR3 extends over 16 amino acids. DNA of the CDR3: TGTGCCAGCAGAACCGGGACAGGGTCTTCCAACTATGGCTACACCTTC. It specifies CASRTGTGSSNYGYTF.

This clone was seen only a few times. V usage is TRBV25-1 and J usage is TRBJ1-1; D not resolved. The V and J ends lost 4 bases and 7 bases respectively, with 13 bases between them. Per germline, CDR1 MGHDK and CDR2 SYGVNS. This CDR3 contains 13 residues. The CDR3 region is CASSGPGTLEAFF. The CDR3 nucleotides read TGTGCCAGCAGTGGTCCGGGTACCCTTGAAGCTTTCTTT.

CDR3 sequence (DNA): TGTGCCAGCAGCTTAGTGACAGGACCCCGCACAGATACGCAGTATTTT. It codes for CASSLVTGPRTDTQYF. J is TRBJ2-3 and V is TRBV7-9, with D possibly matching TRBD1 (6 bases). Germline assignment: CDR1 SEHNR and CDR2 FQNEAQ (reference sequence). This CDR3 contains 16 residues. The V gene lost 1 base and the J gene lost 1 base, with 12 bases spanning the gap.

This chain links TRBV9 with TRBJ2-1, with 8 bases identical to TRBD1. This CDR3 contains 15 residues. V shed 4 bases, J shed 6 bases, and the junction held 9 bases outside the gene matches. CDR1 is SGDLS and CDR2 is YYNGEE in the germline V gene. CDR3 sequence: CASSPVAGGPNEQFF. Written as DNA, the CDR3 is TGTGCCAGCAGCCCAGTGGCAGGGGGCCCCAATGAGCAGTTCTTC.

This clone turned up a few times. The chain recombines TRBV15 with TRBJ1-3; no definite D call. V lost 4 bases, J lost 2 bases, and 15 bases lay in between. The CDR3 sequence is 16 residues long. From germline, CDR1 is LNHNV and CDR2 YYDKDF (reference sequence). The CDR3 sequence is CATSTLYQDTGNTIYF. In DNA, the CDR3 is TGTGCCACCAGCACTTTATATCAAGACACTGGAAACACCATATATTTT.

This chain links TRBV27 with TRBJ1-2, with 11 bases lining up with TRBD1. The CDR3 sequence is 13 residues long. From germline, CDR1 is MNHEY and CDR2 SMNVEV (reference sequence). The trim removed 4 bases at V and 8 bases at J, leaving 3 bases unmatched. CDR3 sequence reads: CASSWGQGDGYTF. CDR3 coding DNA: TGTGCCAGCAGTTGGGGACAGGGGGACGGCTACACCTTC.